This TCR beta chain emerged from a study of T cells in Graves' hyperthyroidism and ophthalmopathy. Germline CDR1 SQVTM, CDR2 ANQGSEA. With 1 base clipped from V and 2 bases from J, the junction kept 2 bases outside the gene matches. CDR3 size: 15 residues. Newly diagnosed hyperthyroidism, duration under 2 months, in patients aged 18 to 65. Using RNA transcripts as the source, TCR beta CDR3 regions were amplified. Using the HTBI primer set, a first-round RT-PCR was run on the TCR CDR3. TCRdb reprocessed the multiplex PCR reads with MiXCR, giving one entry per CDR3 protein. Here the sample spans 600,000 or so distinct CDR3 sequences, around 42% being singletons.

Source material: peripheral blood or thyroid tissue (not recorded which). This receptor was taken from a woman younger than 30 with Graves' hyperthyroidism. The rearrangement links TRBV29-1 to TRBJ2-6; 7 bases map to TRBD2. The CDR3 region has the DNA TGCAGCGTTGAAGGGGGAGGGACTGGGGCCAACGTCCTGACTTTC. This codes for CSVEGGGTGANVLTF.